This is a list of T cell receptor beta chains from one sample in a study of response to subunit inactivated influenza vaccine. TCRdb recomputed calls from the RT-PCR reads with MiXCR, one row per CDR3 protein. This sample has 450,000 to 500,000 distinct CDR3 sequences, with 11% found just once. The sequencing used PBMCs from blood, collected around seven weeks after vaccination. These receptors were collected from a man aged 50 to 60 who received an inactivated influenza vaccine. Both conserved end residues are part of each CDR3. The order of the fields is clone size, V gene, J gene, D gene, CDR3 protein, CDR3 DNA. D genes are given only for firm matches. Not all rows give a size; the values are once, few, many and, for expanded clones, a class.

many	TRBV29-1	TRBJ2-2	TRBD1	CSASATGQGFSGELFF	TGCAGCGCTTCTGCCACAGGACAGGGGTTTTCCGGGGAGCTGTTTTTT
many	TRBV12-3/TRBV12-4	TRBJ1-1	NA	CASSFTGWNTEAFF	TGTGCCAGCAGTTTTACGGGATGGAACACTGAAGCTTTCTTT
many	TRBV12-3/TRBV12-4	TRBJ2-5	NA	CASSLYGGETQYF	TGTGCCAGCAGTTTATATGGGGGGGAGACCCAGTACTTC
few	TRBV12-3/TRBV12-4	TRBJ2-2	TRBD1	CASSIRQGTGELFF	TGTGCCAGCAGTATCCGACAGGGAACCGGGGAGCTGTTTTTT
many	TRBV6-5	TRBJ2-3	TRBD1	CASSWTGTGTDTQYF	TGTGCCAGCAGTTGGACCGGGACAGGCACAGATACGCAGTATTTT
NA	TRBV20-1	TRBJ2-1	TRBD2	CSARQRPSGQSYNEQFF	TGCAGTGCTAGACAACGACCTAGCGGCCAATCCTACAATGAGCAGTTCTTC
NA	TRBV20-1	TRBJ2-2	TRBD1	CSGRPGTGVRAGELFF	TGCAGTGGCCGTCCCGGGACAGGGGTTCGAGCCGGGGAGCTGTTTTTT
few	TRBV20-1	TRBJ2-1	NA	CSASTFGAGVRNEQFF	TGCAGTGCTAGCACTTTCGGGGCAGGGGTTCGCAATGAGCAGTTCTTC
NA	TRBV5-1	TRBJ1-1	NA	CASSLDISNIEAFF	TGCGCCAGCAGCTTGGATATTTCGAACATTGAAGCTTTCTTT
NA	TRBV29-1	TRBJ2-7	NA	CSVEDGQSLGEQYF	TGCAGCGTTGAAGATGGGCAAAGCCTTGGGGAGCAGTACTTC
NA	TRBV20-1	TRBJ2-4	NA	CSARDEETKNIQYF	TGCAGTGCTAGAGACGAGGAAACCAAAAACATTCAGTACTTC
few	TRBV12-3/TRBV12-4	TRBJ2-1	TRBD1	CASSDLGTESSYNEQFF	TGTGCCAGCAGCGACCTCGGGACAGAGAGCTCCTACAATGAGCAGTTCTTC
many	TRBV5-1	TRBJ1-1	NA	CASSEGRTEAFF	TGCGCCAGCAGCGAGGGTCGCACTGAAGCTTTCTTT
few	TRBV6-4	TRBJ2-1	NA	CASSREMDNEQFF	TGTGCCAGCAGTAGGGAAATGGACAATGAGCAGTTCTTC
NA	TRBV6-5	TRBJ2-6	NA	CASSYWAGSSGANVLTF	TGTGCCAGCAGTTACTGGGCAGGCAGCTCTGGGGCCAACGTCCTGACTTTC
few	TRBV7-2	TRBJ1-6	TRBD1	CASSRDRGYSPLHF	TGTGCCAGCAGTCGCGACAGGGGGTATTCACCCCTCCACTTT
NA	TRBV14	TRBJ2-1	NA	CASSQDWAASYNEQFF	TGTGCCAGCAGCCAAGATTGGGCTGCCTCCTACAATGAGCAGTTCTTC
few	TRBV7-2	TRBJ1-4	NA	CASSLSRGAGKLFF	TGTGCCAGCAGCTTAAGCAGGGGCGCCGGAAAACTGTTTTTT
NA	TRBV10-3	TRBJ2-3	TRBD1	CAITADREPTDTQYF	TGTGCCATCACCGCCGACAGGGAACCCACAGATACGCAGTATTTT
NA	TRBV6-1	TRBJ1-2	TRBD1	CASRSTGGFTYGYTF	TGTGCCAGCAGGTCGACAGGGGGCTTTACCTATGGCTACACCTTC
few	TRBV29-1	TRBJ1-3	NA	CSVILNSFGNTIYF	TGCAGCGTTATCCTTAACAGCTTCGGAAACACCATATATTTT
NA	TRBV30	TRBJ1-1	NA	CAWGEQEFMNTEAFF	TGTGCCTGGGGGGAACAGGAGTTCATGAACACTGAAGCTTTCTTT
few	TRBV9	TRBJ2-1	TRBD2	CASSPLAPGRALVSYNEQFF	TGTGCCAGCAGCCCACTAGCTCCTGGGAGGGCCCTGGTCTCCTACAATGAGCAGTTCTTC
few	TRBV24-1	TRBJ1-2	NA	CATSGSGSGYTF	TGTGCCACCAGTGGGTCAGGGAGCGGCTACACCTTC
NA	TRBV6-1	TRBJ2-7	NA	CASSRFQGSYEQYF	TGTGCCAGCTCTCGTTTCCAAGGCTCCTACGAGCAGTACTTC
few	TRBV24-1	TRBJ2-1	NA	CATSGAGFNEQFF	TGTGCCACCAGTGGGGCAGGGTTCAATGAGCAGTTCTTC
few	TRBV3-1	TRBJ1-5	NA	CASSSGPGNQPQHF	TGTGCCAGCAGCTCTGGGCCAGGCAATCAGCCCCAGCATTTT
NA	TRBV7-2	TRBJ2-5	TRBD2	CASSSLAGPYQETQYF	TGTGCCAGCAGCTCACTAGCGGGGCCGTACCAAGAGACCCAGTACTTC
many	TRBV20-1	TRBJ1-5	NA	CSASRGDSNQPQHF	TGCAGTGCTAGTAGGGGAGATAGCAATCAGCCCCAGCATTTT